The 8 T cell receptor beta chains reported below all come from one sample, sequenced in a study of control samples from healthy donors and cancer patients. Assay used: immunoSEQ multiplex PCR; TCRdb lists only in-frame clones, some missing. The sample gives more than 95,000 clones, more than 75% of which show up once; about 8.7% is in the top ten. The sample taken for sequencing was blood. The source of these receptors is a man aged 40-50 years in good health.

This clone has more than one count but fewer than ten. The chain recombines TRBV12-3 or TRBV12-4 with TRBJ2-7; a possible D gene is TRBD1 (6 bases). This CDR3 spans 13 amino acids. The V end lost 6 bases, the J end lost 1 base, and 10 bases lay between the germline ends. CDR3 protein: CASRLGQSYEQYF. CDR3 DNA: TGTGCCAGCAGGCTCGGACAGTCCTACGAGCAGTACTTC.

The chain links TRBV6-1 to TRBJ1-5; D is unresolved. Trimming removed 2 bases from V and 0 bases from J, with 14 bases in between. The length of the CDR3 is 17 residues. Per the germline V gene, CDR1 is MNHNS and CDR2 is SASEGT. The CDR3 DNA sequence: TGTGCCAGCAGTGAAATGCCAATAGAGGATAGCAATCAGCCCCAGCATTTT. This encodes CASSEMPIEDSNQPQHF.

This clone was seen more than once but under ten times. The CDR3, as DNA: TGTGCCACCAGCACGCTTAGCGGGAGTTACAATGAGCAGTTCTTC. Amino acid sequence: CATSTLSGSYNEQFF. This chain connects TRBV15 to TRBJ2-1; 9 bases agree with TRBD2. Germline V gene sequence: CDR1 LNHNV, CDR2 YYDKDF (reference sequence). The CDR3 contains 15 residues. J gave up 4 bases and V 4 bases, and 5 bases lay outside the gene matches.

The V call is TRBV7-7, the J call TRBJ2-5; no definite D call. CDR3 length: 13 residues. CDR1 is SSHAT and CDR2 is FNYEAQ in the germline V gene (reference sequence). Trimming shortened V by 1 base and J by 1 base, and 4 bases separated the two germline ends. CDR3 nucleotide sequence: TGTGCCAGCAGCTTAGAACTCCAAGAGACCCAGTACTTC. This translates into CASSLELQETQYF.

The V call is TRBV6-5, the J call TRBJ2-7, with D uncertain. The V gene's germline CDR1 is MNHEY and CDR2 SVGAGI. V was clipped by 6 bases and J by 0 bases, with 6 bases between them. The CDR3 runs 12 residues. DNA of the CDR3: TGTGCCAGCAGGAGGAGCTCCTACGAGCAGTACTTC. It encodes CASRRSSYEQYF.

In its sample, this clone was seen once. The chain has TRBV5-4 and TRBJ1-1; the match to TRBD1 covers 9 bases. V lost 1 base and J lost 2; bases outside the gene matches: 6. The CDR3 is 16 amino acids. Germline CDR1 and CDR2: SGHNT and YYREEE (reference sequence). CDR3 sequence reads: CASSLRDRELNTEAFF. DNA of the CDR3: TGTGCCAGCAGCTTGAGGGACAGGGAACTAAACACTGAAGCTTTCTTT.

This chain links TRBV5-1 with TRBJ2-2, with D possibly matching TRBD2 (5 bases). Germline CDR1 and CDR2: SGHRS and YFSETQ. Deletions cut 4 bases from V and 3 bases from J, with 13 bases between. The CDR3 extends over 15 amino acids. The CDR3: CASSARVFDTGELFF. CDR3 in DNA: TGCGCCAGCAGCGCGCGGGTGTTTGACACCGGGGAGCTGTTTTTT.

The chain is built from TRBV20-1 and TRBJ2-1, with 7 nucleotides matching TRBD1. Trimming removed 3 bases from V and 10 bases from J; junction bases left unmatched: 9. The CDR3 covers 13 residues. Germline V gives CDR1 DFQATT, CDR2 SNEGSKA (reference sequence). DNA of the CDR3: TGCAGTGCTAGTTCCCGACAGGGTCGGGAGCAGTTCTTC. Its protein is CSASSRQGREQFF.